Reported below is one TCR beta chain. Antigen specificity is unknown. The data derive from a study of shared clonotypes between healthy human individuals. The J segment lost 8 bases and the V segment lost 5 bases, leaving 8 bases of the junction unmatched. The CDR3 sequence is 14 residues long. Germline V lookup: CDR1 SGHTA, CDR2 FQGNSA. Study-wide findings and caveats: Generation of non-shared clonotypes was less probable than generation of clonotypes shared by all four donors. Shared clonotypes: roughly 4.7% naive CD4, approximately 3.4% naive CD8, around 2.2% memory CD4, 0.4% to 0.5% memory CD8.

Terminally differentiated effector memory CD45RA+ cells were excluded by CCR7 positive selection of CD45RO-negative cells. Only in-frame clones appear in the TCRdb table, and some are missing; sequencing was by immunoSEQ multiplex PCR. The sample yields over 2 million clones, about 95% seen once. This chain uses TRBV7-2 with TRBJ2-1, with 8 bases that match TRBD1. The receptor comes from a man younger than 35 in good health. The sequencing input was naive CD8+ T cells sorted from blood. The CDR3 loop is CASSPGQGRDEQFF. The DNA for the CDR3 is TGTGCCAGCAGCCCAGGACAGGGTAGGGATGAGCAGTTCTTC.